This T cell receptor (beta chain) stems from a study of early T cells in non-severe SARS-CoV-2 infection. TCRdb ran MiXCR on the 5' RACE reads and lists one entry per CDR3 protein. The top ten clones hold approximately 3.5% of a sample with about 110,000 distinct CDR3 sequences, roughly 12% of them seen once. This clonotype was seen more than once but under ten times. Trimming shortened V by 5 bases and J by 1 base, and 12 bases separated the two germline ends. The CDR3 has 14 amino acids. Per the germline V gene, CDR1 is LNHDA and CDR2 is SQIVND (reference sequence). Sample: whole blood, taken at baseline. The rearrangement uses TRBV19 and TRBJ2-7; a weak D match, TRBD1 (6 bases). The clonotype comes from an adult who was a healthcare worker with PCR-confirmed SARS-CoV-2 infection or an uninfected control (not recorded which). Written as DNA, the CDR3 is TGTGCCAGTAGTTCGGGACATGGGTCCTACGAGCAGTACTTC. Translated, it gives CASSSGHGSYEQYF.